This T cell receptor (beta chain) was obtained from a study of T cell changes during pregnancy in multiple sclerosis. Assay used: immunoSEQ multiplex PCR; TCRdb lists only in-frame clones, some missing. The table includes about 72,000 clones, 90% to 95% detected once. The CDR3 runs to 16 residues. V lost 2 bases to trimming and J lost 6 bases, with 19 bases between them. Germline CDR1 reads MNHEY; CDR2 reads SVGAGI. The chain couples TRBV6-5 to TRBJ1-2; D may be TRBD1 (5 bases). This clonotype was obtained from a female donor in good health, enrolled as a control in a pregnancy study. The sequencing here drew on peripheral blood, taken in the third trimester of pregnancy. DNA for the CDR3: TGTGCCAGCAGTTACACAGTAGGGGTGGTAGGCGATGGCTACACCTTC. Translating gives CASSYTVGVVGDGYTF.